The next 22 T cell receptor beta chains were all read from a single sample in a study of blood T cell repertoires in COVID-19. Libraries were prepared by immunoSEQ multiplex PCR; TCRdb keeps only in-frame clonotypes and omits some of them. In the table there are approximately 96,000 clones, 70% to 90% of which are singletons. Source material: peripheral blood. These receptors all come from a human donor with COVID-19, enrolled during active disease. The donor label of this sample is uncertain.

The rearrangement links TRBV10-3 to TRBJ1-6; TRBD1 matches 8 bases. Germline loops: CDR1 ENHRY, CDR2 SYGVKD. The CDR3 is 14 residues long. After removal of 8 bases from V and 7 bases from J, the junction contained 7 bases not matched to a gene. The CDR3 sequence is CAIAVGQGNSPLHF. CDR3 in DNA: TGTGCCATCGCGGTCGGACAGGGCAATTCACCCCTCCACTTT.

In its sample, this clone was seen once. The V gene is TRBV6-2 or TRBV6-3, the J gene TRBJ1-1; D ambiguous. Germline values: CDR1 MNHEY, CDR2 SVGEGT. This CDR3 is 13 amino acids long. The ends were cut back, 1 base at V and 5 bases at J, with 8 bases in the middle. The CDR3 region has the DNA TGTGCCAGCAGTTACTTCCCCGGGACTGAAGCTTTCTTT. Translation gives CASSYFPGTEAFF.

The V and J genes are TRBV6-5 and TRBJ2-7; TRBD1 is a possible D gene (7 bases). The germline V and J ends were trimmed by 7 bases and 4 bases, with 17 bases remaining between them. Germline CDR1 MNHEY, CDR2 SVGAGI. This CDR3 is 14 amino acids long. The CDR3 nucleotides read TGTGCCAGCACCCCAGGGGGGCGCAGGTACGAGCAGTACTTC. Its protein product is CASTPGGRRYEQYF.

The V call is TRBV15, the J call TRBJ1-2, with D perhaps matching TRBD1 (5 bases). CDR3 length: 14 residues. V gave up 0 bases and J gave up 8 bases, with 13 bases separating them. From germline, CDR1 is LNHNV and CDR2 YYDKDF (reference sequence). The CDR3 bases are TGTGCCACCAGCAGAGATCCCGGCAGGGTCGGCTACACCTTC. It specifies CATSRDPGRVGYTF.

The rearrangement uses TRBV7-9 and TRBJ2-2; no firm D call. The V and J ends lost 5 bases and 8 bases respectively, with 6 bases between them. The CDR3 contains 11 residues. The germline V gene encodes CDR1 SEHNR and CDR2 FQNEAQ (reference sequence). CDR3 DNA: TGTGCCAGCAGCCCCTCTGGGGAGCTGTTTTTT. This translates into CASSPSGELFF.

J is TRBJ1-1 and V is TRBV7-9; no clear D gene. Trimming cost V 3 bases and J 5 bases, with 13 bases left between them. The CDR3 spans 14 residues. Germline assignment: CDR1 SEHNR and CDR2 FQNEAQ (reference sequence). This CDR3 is CASSFIEGGTEAFF. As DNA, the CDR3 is TGTGCCAGCAGCTTCATTGAAGGAGGGACTGAAGCTTTCTTT.

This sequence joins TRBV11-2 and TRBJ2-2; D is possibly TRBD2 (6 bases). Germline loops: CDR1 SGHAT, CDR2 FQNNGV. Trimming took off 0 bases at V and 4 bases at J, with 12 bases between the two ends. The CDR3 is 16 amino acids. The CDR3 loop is CASSLDRGFSTGELFF. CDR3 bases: TGTGCCAGCAGCTTAGACCGGGGGTTTTCCACCGGGGAGCTGTTTTTT.

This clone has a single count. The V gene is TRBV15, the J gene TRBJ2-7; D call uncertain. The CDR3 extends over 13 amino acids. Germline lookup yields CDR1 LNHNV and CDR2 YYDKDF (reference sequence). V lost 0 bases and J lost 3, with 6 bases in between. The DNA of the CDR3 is TGTGCCACCAGCAGAGATCCAGGCTACGAGCAGTACTTC. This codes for CATSRDPGYEQYF.

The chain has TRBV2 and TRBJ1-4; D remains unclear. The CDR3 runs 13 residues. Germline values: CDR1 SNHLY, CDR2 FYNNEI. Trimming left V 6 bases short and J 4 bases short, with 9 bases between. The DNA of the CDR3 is TGTGCCAGCAGGGCGGAGTTTAATGAAAAACTGTTTTTT. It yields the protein CASRAEFNEKLFF.

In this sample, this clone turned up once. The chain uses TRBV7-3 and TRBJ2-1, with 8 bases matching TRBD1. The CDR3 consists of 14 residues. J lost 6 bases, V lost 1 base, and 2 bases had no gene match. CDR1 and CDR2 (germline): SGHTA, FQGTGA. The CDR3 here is CASSLRGQVNEQFF. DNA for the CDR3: TGTGCCAGCAGCTTAAGGGGACAGGTCAATGAGCAGTTCTTC.

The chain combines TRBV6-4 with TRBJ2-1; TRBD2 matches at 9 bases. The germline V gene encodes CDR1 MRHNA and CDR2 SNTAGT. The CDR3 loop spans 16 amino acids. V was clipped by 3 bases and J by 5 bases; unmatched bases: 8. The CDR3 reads CASSEWASGNHNEQFF. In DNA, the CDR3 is TGTGCCAGCAGTGAGTGGGCTAGCGGGAACCACAATGAGCAGTTCTTC.

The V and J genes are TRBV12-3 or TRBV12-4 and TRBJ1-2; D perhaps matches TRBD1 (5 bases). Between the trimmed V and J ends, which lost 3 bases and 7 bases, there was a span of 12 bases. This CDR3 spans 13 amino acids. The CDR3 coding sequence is TGTGCCAGCAGTTTGGGGGACTTAGTTGGCTACACCTTC. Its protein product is CASSLGDLVGYTF.

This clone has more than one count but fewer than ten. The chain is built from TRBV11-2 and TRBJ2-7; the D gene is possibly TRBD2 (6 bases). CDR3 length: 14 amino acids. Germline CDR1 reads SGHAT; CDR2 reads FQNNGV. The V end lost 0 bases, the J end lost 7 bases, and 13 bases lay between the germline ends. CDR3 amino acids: CASSLDGGRLEQYF. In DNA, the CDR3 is TGTGCCAGCAGCTTAGATGGTGGGAGGCTTGAGCAGTACTTC.

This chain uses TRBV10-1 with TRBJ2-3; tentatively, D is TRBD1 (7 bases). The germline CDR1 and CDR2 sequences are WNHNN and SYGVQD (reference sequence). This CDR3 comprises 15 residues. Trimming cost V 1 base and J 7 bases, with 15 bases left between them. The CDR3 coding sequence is TGCGCCAGCAGTGAGTTCAGGGGGGAAGAAAATACGCAGTATTTT. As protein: CASSEFRGEENTQYF.

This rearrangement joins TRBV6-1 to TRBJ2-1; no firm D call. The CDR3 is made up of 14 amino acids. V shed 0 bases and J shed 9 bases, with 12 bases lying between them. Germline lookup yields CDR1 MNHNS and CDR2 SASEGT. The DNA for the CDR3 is TGTGCCAGCAGTGAAGCGCTTCGACAACTTGAGCAGTTCTTC. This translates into CASSEALRQLEQFF.

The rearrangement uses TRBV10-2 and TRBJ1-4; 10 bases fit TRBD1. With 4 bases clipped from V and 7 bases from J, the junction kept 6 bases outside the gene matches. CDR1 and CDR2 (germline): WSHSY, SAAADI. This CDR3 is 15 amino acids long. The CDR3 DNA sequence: TGCGCCAGCAGTGGACAGGGGGCGGGGATTGAAAAACTGTTTTTT. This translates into CASSGQGAGIEKLFF.

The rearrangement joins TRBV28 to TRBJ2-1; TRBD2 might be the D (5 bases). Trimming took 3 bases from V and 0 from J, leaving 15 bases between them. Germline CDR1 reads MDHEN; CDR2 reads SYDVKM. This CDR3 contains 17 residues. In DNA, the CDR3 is TGTGCCAGCAGTTTGTCGGCGGGCAGCCGCTCCTACAATGAGCAGTTCTTC. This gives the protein CASSLSAGSRSYNEQFF.

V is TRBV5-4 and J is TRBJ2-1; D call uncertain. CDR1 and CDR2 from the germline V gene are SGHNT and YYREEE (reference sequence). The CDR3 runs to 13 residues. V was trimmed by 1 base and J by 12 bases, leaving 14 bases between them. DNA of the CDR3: TGTGCCAGCAGCTTGTCATCTCCAATGAGGCAGTTCTTC. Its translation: CASSLSSPMRQFF.

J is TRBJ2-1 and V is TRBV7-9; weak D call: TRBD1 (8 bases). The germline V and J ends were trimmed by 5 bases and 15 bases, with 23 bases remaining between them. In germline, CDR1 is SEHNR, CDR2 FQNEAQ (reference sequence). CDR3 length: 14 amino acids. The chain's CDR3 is CASSLRTGRGSLFF. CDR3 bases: TGTGCCAGCAGCCTCAGGACAGGGAGGGGGTCCCTGTTCTTC.

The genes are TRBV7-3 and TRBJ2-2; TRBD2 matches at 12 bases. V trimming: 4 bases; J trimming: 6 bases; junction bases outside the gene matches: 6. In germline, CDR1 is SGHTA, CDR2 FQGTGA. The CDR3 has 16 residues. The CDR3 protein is CASSSSSGGAPGELFF. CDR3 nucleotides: TGTGCCAGCAGCTCCTCTAGCGGGGGGGCCCCCGGGGAGCTGTTTTTT.

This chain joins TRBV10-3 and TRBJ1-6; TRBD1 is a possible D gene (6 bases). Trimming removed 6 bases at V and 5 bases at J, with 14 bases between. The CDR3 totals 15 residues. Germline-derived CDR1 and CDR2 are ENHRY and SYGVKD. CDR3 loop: CAISPTGPNNSPLHF. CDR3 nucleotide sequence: TGTGCCATCAGCCCGACAGGACCCAATAATTCACCCCTCCACTTT.

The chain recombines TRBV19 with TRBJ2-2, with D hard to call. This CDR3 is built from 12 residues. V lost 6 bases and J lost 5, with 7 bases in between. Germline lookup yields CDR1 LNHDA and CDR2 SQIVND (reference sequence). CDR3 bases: TGTGCCAGTAGCCCCAGGACCGGGGAGCTGTTTTTT. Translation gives CASSPRTGELFF.